This TCR beta chain is drawn from a study of regulatory T cells in long-lasting Graves disease. Relying on iRepertoire HTBI primers and Arm-PCR of CDR3 regions, the team built TCR beta libraries. TCRdb fed the multiplex PCR reads into MiXCR, producing one record per CDR3 protein. The profile shows 400,000 to 550,000 distinct CDR3 sequences, just under 15% of them singletons. Germline assignment: CDR1 SGHVS and CDR2 FQNEAQ. V was shortened by 5 bases and J by 0 bases, with 13 bases between the two germline ends. The CDR3 has 15 amino acids. There are many counts of this clonotype. Antigen specificity is unknown. The study's findings and limits: Newly diagnosed patients had higher TCR diversity than persistent Graves' patients did.

Time point meaning: newly diagnosed GD, antithyroid drugs for less than 3 months. Isolated PBMC RNA provided the starting material for the TCR library. This sample also belongs to another study, concerning T cells in Graves' hyperthyroidism and ophthalmopathy.

This sequence joins TRBV7-8 and TRBJ1-1; D unclear. This TCR derives from a woman aged 30 to 39 with Graves disease. The sequences come from peripheral blood mononuclear cells (PBMCs), collected at new diagnosis, from a patient treated with antithyroid drugs. The CDR3 DNA reads TGTGCCAGCAGCCTCACCGGGAGTATGAACACTGAAGCTTTCTTT. Residues: CASSLTGSMNTEAFF.